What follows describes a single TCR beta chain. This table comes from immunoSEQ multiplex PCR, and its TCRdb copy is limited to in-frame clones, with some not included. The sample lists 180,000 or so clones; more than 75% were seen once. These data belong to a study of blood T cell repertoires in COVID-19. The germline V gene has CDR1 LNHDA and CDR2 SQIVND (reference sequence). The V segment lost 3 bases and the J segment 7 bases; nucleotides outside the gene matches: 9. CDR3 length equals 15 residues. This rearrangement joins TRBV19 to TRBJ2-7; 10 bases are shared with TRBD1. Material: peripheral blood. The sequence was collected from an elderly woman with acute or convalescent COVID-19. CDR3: CASSIGTGVPFEQYF. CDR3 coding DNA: TGTGCCAGTAGTATTGGGACAGGGGTCCCCTTTGAGCAGTACTTC.